The rows below give T cell receptor beta chains drawn from one sample of a study of blood T cell repertoires in COVID-19. The repertoire was sequenced with immunoSEQ multiplex PCR; TCRdb's copy has only in-frame clones and lacks some. The data contain 140,000 to 150,000 clones, approximately 90% of them singletons. Sequenced sample: peripheral blood. All receptors come from a woman aged 55-70 years with active COVID-19. The CDR3 runs from the conserved cysteine through the conserved F or W. Fields, in order: clone size, D gene, J gene, V gene, CDR3 DNA, CDR3 protein. D genes are given only for firm matches. Rows may omit the clone size; those that give it use once, few, many or a size class.

-	TRBD1	TRBJ2-3	TRBV5-1	TGCGCCAGCAGCTTGGCCCGGACAGGGGTAGCAGATACGCAGTATTTT	CASSLARTGVADTQYF
-	-	TRBJ2-3	TRBV7-9	TGTGCCAGCAGCTTAGTATTTTTTGATACGCAGTATTTT	CASSLVFFDTQYF
once	TRBD2	TRBJ2-1	TRBV24-1	TGTGCCACCAGTGACGCGAACCCGGGACTAGCGGGAGGGGGGTATGGCTACAATGAGCAGTTCTTC	CATSDANPGLAGGGYGYNEQFF
-	-	TRBJ2-5	TRBV28	TGTGCCAGCAGTTTAACACGATCTGAGGCGGCTTTAGAAGAGACCCAGTACTTC	CASSLTRSEAALEETQYF
-	TRBD2	TRBJ2-7	TRBV6-5	TGTGCCAGCAGTTACCTGGCTAGCGGGATCTCCGAGCAGTACTTC	CASSYLASGISEQYF
-	TRBD2	TRBJ2-7	TRBV4-2	TGTGCCAGCAGCCTCGGACTAGCGGGAGCCCACGAGCAGTACTTC	CASSLGLAGAHEQYF
-	-	TRBJ2-5	TRBV7-2	TGTGCCAGCAGCCCACCTGTCCGGGGGGCGACCCAGTACTTC	CASSPPVRGATQYF
-	-	TRBJ2-5	TRBV20-1	TGCAGTGCTGCTGACGGGGACCAGTACTTC	CSAADGDQYF
-	-	TRBJ2-2	TRBV11-2	TGTGCCAGCAGCTTAGGACGAGGTACCGGGGAGCTGTTTTTT	CASSLGRGTGELFF
-	-	TRBJ1-5	TRBV4-3	TGCGCCAGCAGTCCGGACAGTTATAGCAATCAGCCCCAGCATTTT	CASSPDSYSNQPQHF
-	TRBD1	TRBJ2-1	TRBV5-4	TGTGCCAGCAGCTTAGGACAGGGGATCTACAATGAGCAGTTCTTC	CASSLGQGIYNEQFF
-	TRBD2	TRBJ2-7	TRBV6-5	TGTGCCAGCGTTAGCGGGGCGAGCTCCTACGAGCAGTACTTC	CASVSGASSYEQYF
-	-	TRBJ2-3	TRBV9	TGTGCCAGCACCCGCCTGTCTAAGGGAGACACGGATACGCAGTATTTT	CASTRLSKGDTDTQYF
once	-	TRBJ2-3	TRBV30	TGTGCCTGGAGTAAAGACGGCAGGGCGACAGATACGCAGTATTTT	CAWSKDGRATDTQYF
-	-	TRBJ2-7	TRBV6-5	TGTGCCAGCGCTGAGGCTTGGGGGGACGAGCAGTACTTC	CASAEAWGDEQYF
-	TRBD1	TRBJ2-3	TRBV28	TGTGCCAGCAGTTGGACAGGGGGCGTTGAGGGCACAGATACGCAGTATTTT	CASSWTGGVEGTDTQYF
-	-	TRBJ2-2	TRBV3-1/TRBV3-2	TGTGCCAGCAGCCAAGATCTAACAGCAAGCACCGGGGAGCTGTTTTTT	CASSQDLTASTGELFF
few	-	TRBJ1-5	TRBV5-1	TGCGCCAGCAGCTTGACGGGGGGGCCCACTAGCAATCAGCCCCAGCATTTT	CASSLTGGPTSNQPQHF
-	TRBD2	TRBJ2-5	TRBV3-1/TRBV3-2	TGTGCCAGCAGCCAAGATCGAACTAGCGGGAGAAGCGGAGAGACCCAGTACTTC	CASSQDRTSGRSGETQYF
-	-	TRBJ1-1	TRBV5-6	TGTGCCAGCAGCTTGGCCGGGGGTCGGGGCACTGAAGCTTTCTTT	CASSLAGGRGTEAFF
-	-	TRBJ2-1	TRBV7-2	TGTGCCAGCAGCCCGGGACTCGAGCACAATGAGCAGTTCTTC	CASSPGLEHNEQFF
-	-	TRBJ2-3	TRBV5-8	TGTGCCAGCAGCTTTGACCGTTCCGGGACTGCGCCAGATACGCAGTATTTT	CASSFDRSGTAPDTQYF
-	-	TRBJ1-2	TRBV5-1	TGCGCCAGCAGCCCGGACAGCTATGGCTACACCTTC	CASSPDSYGYTF
-	TRBD2	TRBJ2-7	TRBV7-6	TGTGCCAGCAGCTTAGCGGTGTGGACTAGCGGGAGGAGATACGAGCAGTACTTC	CASSLAVWTSGRRYEQYF
-	-	TRBJ2-1	TRBV28	TGTGCCAGCAGTTCCGCGGGGGAGCAGTTCTTC	CASSSAGEQFF
few	TRBD1	TRBJ2-5	TRBV6-2/TRBV6-3	TGTGCCAGCAGTTACGGTGGGACAGGGAAAGAGACCCAGTACTTC	CASSYGGTGKETQYF
once	TRBD1	TRBJ1-2	TRBV5-1	TGCGCCAGCAGCTTATCCTCGGGACAGGCCCTCTATGGCTACACCTTC	CASSLSSGQALYGYTF
-	TRBD2	TRBJ2-1	TRBV6-2/TRBV6-3	TGTGCCAGCAGCCCCTTGAGCGGGAGGGCCGGTGAGCAGTTCTTC	CASSPLSGRAGEQFF
-	-	TRBJ2-7	TRBV5-1	TGCGCCAGCAGCGCAGGGGTTGGCTACGAGCAGTACTTC	CASSAGVGYEQYF
-	-	TRBJ2-1	TRBV3-1/TRBV3-2	TGTGCCAGCAGCCACCATGACAGCTCCGGTGAGCAGTTCTTC	CASSHHDSSGEQFF
-	-	TRBJ2-1	TRBV7-3	TGTGCCAGCAGCGTACTTAGCGGAACCTACAATGAGCAGTTCTTC	CASSVLSGTYNEQFF
-	-	TRBJ2-5	TRBV19	TGTGCCAGTAGTAGTGGGGCGCAAGAGACCCAGTACTTC	CASSSGAQETQYF
-	-	TRBJ2-5	TRBV29-1	TGCAGCGCTGGACAGTCAGAAGAGACCCAGTACTTC	CSAGQSEETQYF
-	TRBD2	TRBJ2-7	TRBV18	TGTGCCAGCTCACCACCCCTTAGCGGGGGAGCCTACGAGCAGTACTTC	CASSPPLSGGAYEQYF
once	-	TRBJ1-3	TRBV25-1	TGTGCCAGCAGTCCCCGAGGGAACTCTGGAAACACCATATATTTT	CASSPRGNSGNTIYF
-	-	TRBJ2-3	TRBV9	TGTGCCAGCAGCCCGGGGAGTATCCGCACAGATACGCAGTATTTT	CASSPGSIRTDTQYF
-	-	TRBJ2-5	TRBV4-2	TGTGCCAGCAGCCAAGAAAACACAGCCCAAGAGACCCAGTACTTC	CASSQENTAQETQYF
-	TRBD2	TRBJ2-1	TRBV27	TGTGCCAGCAGTTCCCGACTAGCGGGAAGTTCCTACAATGAGCAGTTCTTC	CASSSRLAGSSYNEQFF
-	-	TRBJ1-5	TRBV2	TGTGCCAGCAGTGATTGGGGGGGCAATCAGCCCCAGCATTTT	CASSDWGGNQPQHF
-	-	TRBJ2-3	TRBV2	TGTGCCAGCAATGGAGGGCGTTCACTCCTAAATACGCAGTATTTT	CASNGGRSLLNTQYF
-	-	TRBJ2-3	TRBV4-3	TGCGCCAGCAGCCAAGGGGGAGGGGGTTCACGCACAGATACGCAGTATTTT	CASSQGGGGSRTDTQYF
-	-	TRBJ2-7	TRBV6-5	TGTGCCAGCTCCCGGACTACACACAACTACGAGCAGTACTTC	CASSRTTHNYEQYF
-	TRBD1	TRBJ1-5	TRBV28	TGTGCCAGCAGTCCCGGGACAGGGATCCAGCCCCAGCATTTT	CASSPGTGIQPQHF
-	-	TRBJ1-4	TRBV4-1	TGCGCCAGCAGCCAAGCCCGGGGGGGGGCAACTAATGAAAAACTGTTTTTT	CASSQARGGATNEKLFF
few	-	TRBJ1-5	TRBV4-2	TGTGCCAGCAGCCAAGGGCAGGGGATCAATCAGCCCCAGCATTTT	CASSQGQGINQPQHF
-	-	TRBJ2-3	TRBV7-9	TGTGCCAGCAGCTTAGCGAGAACAGGGTTGGGCACAGATACGCAGTATTTT	CASSLARTGLGTDTQYF